This T cell receptor beta chain was sequenced during a study of blood T cell repertoires in COVID-19. In the study overall: Sample material is recorded as cDNA or gDNA derived from T cells, B-cell-depleted T cells, or PBMCs.

Study members were between roughly 18 and 100 years old and lived in around 24 US regions. Self-reported history from a screening survey and questionnaire set each donor's cohort. Authors' data handling: Estimated nucleated cell counts came from reference gene primer amplification. Profiling relied on immunoSEQ multiplex PCR, and the TCRdb table lists in-frame clones only, not all of them. V and J calls and clone size are copied from that table; D and trimming were computed from the DNA. The table lists roughly 250,000 clones, about nine tenths of them singletons. CDR3 size: 13 residues. Trimming stripped 2 bases from V and 4 bases from J, with 6 bases between. CDR1 is LGHNA and CDR2 is YNFKEQ in the germline V gene.

Sample: PBMCs or T cells enriched from blood (not recorded which). The genes are TRBV4-2 and TRBJ2-1, with D possibly being TRBD1 (6 bases). This sequence originates from a woman aged 25 to 45 with acute COVID-19. CDR3 loop: CASSQRGYNEQFF. The CDR3 DNA sequence: TGTGCCAGCAGCCAAAGGGGGTACAATGAGCAGTTCTTC.